These 2 T cell receptor beta chains were sequenced from one sample in a study of cytomegalovirus exposure and HLA in healthy donors. The PCR had 60 Vbeta and 13 Jbeta primers. Clones were read by immunoSEQ multiplex PCR, and TCRdb kept only the in-frame ones, dropping some. The sample yields about 110,000 clones, approximately 83% seen once. The sequencing input was PBMCs. The receptors derive from a man aged 40-50 years in good health and CMV-seronegative.

The rearrangement uses TRBV2 and TRBJ1-1; 7 bases fit TRBD1. CDR1 and CDR2 from the germline V gene are SNHLY and FYNNEI. The CDR3 is 14 amino acids. Trimming took 10 bases from V and 1 from J; bases not matched to a gene: 9. The CDR3 nucleotides read TGTGCCACCTCAAACGACAGGGCGAACACTGAAGCTTTCTTT. Protein sequence: CATSNDRANTEAFF.

Regarding this clone: Its ends do not fully match the called genes, so a read error is possible. V and J are TRBV10-3 and TRBJ1-1, with 7 bases that match TRBD1. Looked up from germline, CDR1 is ENHRY and CDR2 is SYGVKD. CDR3 length: 13 residues. The CDR3: CAVRSQRGHEAFF. DNA for the CDR3: TGTGCCGTCAGGTCCCAGAGGGGGCATGAAGCTTTCTTT.